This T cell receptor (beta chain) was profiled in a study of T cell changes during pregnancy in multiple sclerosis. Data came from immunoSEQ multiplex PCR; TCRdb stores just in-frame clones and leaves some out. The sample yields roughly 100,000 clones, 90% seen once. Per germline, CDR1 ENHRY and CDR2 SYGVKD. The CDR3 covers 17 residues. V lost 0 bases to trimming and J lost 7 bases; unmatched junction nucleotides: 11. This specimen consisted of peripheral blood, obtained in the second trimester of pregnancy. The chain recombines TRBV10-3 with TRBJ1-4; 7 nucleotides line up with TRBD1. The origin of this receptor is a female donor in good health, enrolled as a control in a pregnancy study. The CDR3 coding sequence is TGTGCCATCAGTGAGTCGACTCGGAACAGGGGAAGTGAAAAACTGTTTTTT. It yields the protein CAISESTRNRGSEKLFF.